A single sample gave rise to the 15 T cell receptor beta chains below, sequenced in a study of early T cells in non-severe SARS-CoV-2 infection (dated by TCRdb to the early 2020s). Library prep was done by 5' RACE. The sample was run on a NextSeq 500. TCRdb passed the public sequencing reads through fastp at Q25 and MiXCR, retaining productive beta sequences. Every CDR3 protein is listed once, alongside the most common genes and DNA of its rows. The sample table contains roughly 29,000 distinct CDR3 sequences; only one count was recorded for about 5.8% of them. The ten largest clones take up approximately 23% of the sample. The sample consisted of whole blood. The source is an adult who was a healthcare worker with PCR-confirmed SARS-CoV-2 infection or an uninfected control (not recorded which).

This clonotype was seen ten or more times. The gene calls are TRBV4-2 and TRBJ1-2; no definite D call. V dropped 3 bases and J dropped 6 bases, with 5 bases sitting between them. Germline V CDR1 and CDR2: LGHNA, YNFKEQ. CDR3 length: 11 amino acids. CDR3 sequence (DNA): TGTGCCAGCAGCCACACCGATGGCTACACCTTC. Translating it yields CASSHTDGYTF.

At least ten counts were recorded for this clonotype. The chain has TRBV10-3 and TRBJ1-5; 7 nucleotides line up with TRBD1. V lost 7 bases to trimming and J lost 5 bases; unmatched junction nucleotides: 17. The germline gives CDR1 ENHRY, CDR2 SYGVKD. The CDR3 covers 17 residues. CDR3 DNA: TGTGCCATCACCCAGCAGGTAGACAGGGCCGTACATCAGCCCCAGCATTTT. Translation: CAITQQVDRAVHQPQHF.

Concerning this clonotype itself: One junction end does not reproduce the germline sequence, and a read error may be involved. The chain combines TRBV19 with TRBJ1-4, with TRBD1 matching over 8 bases. The CDR3 contains 14 residues. CDR1 is LNHDA, CDR2 SQIVND, per germline (reference sequence). The CDR3 reads CASSLGQGGEKLYF. The CDR3 nucleotides read TGTGCCAGTAGTCTCGGACAGGGTGGTGAAAAACTGTATTTT.

This clonotype came up many times. The CDR3 protein is CSALSSYNEQFF. The CDR3 bases are TGCAGCGCATTGAGTTCCTACAATGAGCAGTTCTTC. The chain has TRBV29-1 and TRBJ2-1; D not certain. There are 12 residues in the CDR3. Germline V CDR1 and CDR2: SQVTM, ANQGSEA. The ends were cut back, 7 bases at V and 1 base at J, with 8 bases in the middle.

This clonotype appeared many times. The chain couples TRBV28 to TRBJ2-3; no firm D call. V dropped 5 bases and J dropped 3 bases, with 9 bases sitting between them. The CDR3 consists of 13 residues. CDR1 MDHEN and CDR2 SYDVKM come from the germline V gene. The CDR3 is CASSPHDTDTQYF. In DNA, the CDR3 is TGTGCCAGCAGTCCCCATGATACAGATACGCAGTATTTT.

This clonotype was seen at least ten times. The chain uses TRBV6-2 or TRBV6-3 and TRBJ1-1; D ambiguous. Trimming shortened V by 5 bases and J by 5 bases, and 9 bases separated the two germline ends. The CDR3 is 12 amino acids. Germline V gene data show CDR1 as MNHEY and CDR2 as SVGEGT. CDR3 region: CASSEVWTEAFF. The CDR3 DNA reads as TGTGCCAGCAGTGAAGTATGGACTGAAGCTTTCTTT.

This clonotype showed up just a few times. This rearrangement joins TRBV30 to TRBJ1-4, with TRBD1 as a possible D gene (5 bases). The CDR3 extends over 13 amino acids. Germline V CDR1 and CDR2: GTSNPN, SVGIG (reference sequence). Trimming removed 2 bases at V and 8 bases at J, with 12 bases between. The CDR3 sequence: CAWSWGKGEKLFF. The CDR3 nucleotides are TGTGCCTGGAGTTGGGGGAAAGGGGAAAAACTGTTTTTT. The full variable domain, its missing parts supplied by reference TRBV30 and TRBJ1-4, is SQTIHQWPATLVQPVGSPLSLECTVEGTSNPNLYWYRQAAGRGLQLLFYSVGIGQISSEVPQNLSASRPQDRQFILSSKKLLLSDSGFYLCAWSWGKGEKLFFGSGTQLSVL.

This clonotype was seen many times. CDR3 residues: CASSSNNQETQYF. The CDR3 DNA sequence: TGTGCCAGCAGTTCGAATAACCAAGAGACCCAGTACTTC. The chain carries TRBV28 and TRBJ2-5; the D is unclear. The CDR3 length is 13 residues. The germline V and J ends were trimmed by 4 bases and 0 bases, with 6 bases remaining between them. The germline gives CDR1 MDHEN, CDR2 SYDVKM.

There are many counts of this clonotype. J is TRBJ1-2 and V is TRBV4-3, with D unclear. CDR1 LGHNA and CDR2 YSLEER come from the germline V gene. CDR3 length: 16 residues. With 0 bases removed from V and 5 bases from J, the gap between germline ends came to 16 bases. CDR3: CASSQDRRYTYYGYTF. CDR3 DNA: TGCGCCAGCAGCCAAGATCGGCGTTACACTTATTATGGCTACACCTTC.

The CDR3 sequence is CATSDRNYNEQFF. CDR3 in DNA: TGTGCCACCAGTGATAGAAATTACAATGAGCAGTTCTTC. The chain employs TRBV24-1 and TRBJ2-1; D uncertain. With 3 bases removed from V and 4 bases from J, the gap between germline ends came to 6 bases. CDR1 is KGHDR, CDR2 SFDVKD, per germline. This CDR3 has 13 residues.

This clonotype appeared many times. The chain joins TRBV7-9 to TRBJ1-1; D not resolved. CDR3 length equals 12 residues. V was cut by 6 bases and J by 1 base, with 6 bases left in between. From germline, CDR1 is SEHNR and CDR2 FQNEAQ (reference sequence). CDR3 sequence reads: CASSTQNTEAFF. The CDR3 coding sequence is TGTGCCAGCAGTACACAGAACACTGAAGCTTTCTTT. The variable domain in full, completed from reference TRBV7-9 and TRBJ1-1, reads DTGVSQNPRHKITKRGQNVTFRCDPISEHNRLYWYRQTLGQGPEFLTYFQNEAQLEKSRLLSDRFSAERPKGSFSTLEIQRTEQGDSAMYLCASSTQNTEAFFGQGTRLTVV.

The chain joins TRBV6-2 or TRBV6-3 to TRBJ2-3, with D maybe TRBD1 (6 bases). CDR3 length equals 13 residues. The V gene's germline CDR1 is MNHEY and CDR2 SVGEGT. Between the trimmed V and J ends, which lost 10 bases and 1 base, there was a span of 12 bases. In nucleotides, the CDR3 is TGTGCCATACAGGGTTGGGGCACAGATACGCAGTATTTT. It codes for CAIQGWGTDTQYF.

This clonotype has at least ten counts. The chain recombines TRBV30 with TRBJ2-1, with D perhaps matching TRBD2 (5 bases). This CDR3 has 15 residues. Germline V gives CDR1 GTSNPN, CDR2 SVGIG (reference sequence). Trimming removed 4 bases from V and 7 bases from J, with 20 bases in between. In nucleotides, the CDR3 is TGTGCCTGGAAGAGAGGGCGACTTCCCGGGAATGAGCAGTTCTTC. The encoded protein is CAWKRGRLPGNEQFF.

This clonotype was seen ten or more times. The V gene is TRBV5-6, the J gene TRBJ1-2, with D tentatively TRBD1 (5 bases). Germline CDR1 is SGHDT and CDR2 is YYEEEE. This CDR3 region has 13 residues. V lost 5 bases and J lost 8, with 16 bases in between. CDR3 coding DNA: TGTGCCAGCAGAGCCAGGGCGGCCGAGGGCTACACCTTC. Residues: CASRARAAEGYTF.

On this clonotype: A read error is possible here, since a much larger clone lies one base away. This chain uses TRBV6-9 with TRBJ1-6; 10 bases are a match to TRBD1. From germline, CDR1 is MNHGY and CDR2 SVAAGI. CDR3 length: 15 residues. Losses at the gene ends were 1 base for V and 14 bases for J; bases not matched to a gene: 8. CDR3 bases: TGTGCCAGCAGTTATTTGGGGGGACAGGGGTTCACCCTCCACTTT. Protein sequence: CASSYLGGQGFTLHF.